This passage covers 20 T cell receptor beta chains from one sample sequenced in a study of naive and memory T cell subsets. Two oligonucleotides, mixed equimolar, formed the beta constant-region primer covering TRBC1 and TRBC2. TCRdb reprocessed the UMI-ligation and nested PCR reads via MiXCR and lists one record per CDR3 protein. The table includes about 21,000 distinct CDR3 sequences, approximately 10% detected once. Material: central memory CD8+ T cells from blood. These receptors were taken from a human donor in good health.

The chain carries TRBV2 and TRBJ2-1, with D possibly being TRBD1 (6 bases). The CDR3 spans 16 residues. The V gene lost 2 bases and the J gene lost 0 bases, with 11 bases spanning the gap. CDR1 and CDR2 (germline): SNHLY, FYNNEI. The CDR3 coding sequence is TGTGCCAGCAGTGAACACACAGGGCGCTCCTACAATGAGCAGTTCTTC. Amino acids: CASSEHTGRSYNEQFF.

This clonotype was detected a few times. J is TRBJ2-3 and V is TRBV15; 13 bases line up with TRBD2. From germline, CDR1 is LNHNV and CDR2 YYDKDF (reference sequence). J gave up 0 bases and V 5 bases, and 2 bases lay outside the gene matches. The CDR3 sequence is 16 residues long. This chain's CDR3 is CATSGGLAGSTDTQYF. CDR3 sequence (DNA): TGTGCCACCAGCGGGGGACTAGCGGGAAGCACAGATACGCAGTATTTT.

This clonotype was detected a few times. In DNA, the CDR3 is TGCGCCAGCAGCCAAGATCGTGGGACAACTAGAAAACTGTTTTTT. Protein sequence: CASSQDRGTTRKLFF. V is TRBV4-1 and J is TRBJ1-4, with D tentatively TRBD1 (6 bases). This CDR3 contains 15 residues. Germline loops: CDR1 MGHRA, CDR2 YSYEKL. V was cut by 0 bases and J by 10 bases, with 15 bases left in between.

This clonotype qualifies as medium-sized (0.01 to 0.1%). The chain joins TRBV5-5 to TRBJ1-1; D is uncertain. V lost 7 bases, J lost 0 bases, and 13 bases lay in between. The CDR3 totals 14 residues. The germline gives CDR1 SGHKS, CDR2 YYEKEE (reference sequence). CDR3 protein: CASGRSLLNTEAFF. The CDR3 bases are TGTGCCAGCGGCAGGTCCCTCTTGAACACTGAAGCTTTCTTT. Looking up the rest from reference TRBV5-5 and TRBJ1-1 gives the full variable domain: DAGVTQSPTHLIKTRGQQVTLRCSPISGHKSVSWYQQVLGQGPQFIFQYYEKEERGRGNFPDRFSARQFPNYSSELNVNALLLGDSALYLCASGRSLLNTEAFFGQGTRLTVV.

The table lists this clonotype with a few counts. This chain joins TRBV12-3 or TRBV12-4 and TRBJ2-3; D perhaps matches TRBD2 (6 bases). V was shortened by 5 bases and J by 2 bases, with 14 bases between the two germline ends. The CDR3 consists of 15 residues. The CDR3 spells CASSLLADSTDTQYF. As DNA, the CDR3 is TGTGCCAGCAGTCTACTAGCAGATTCCACAGATACGCAGTATTTT.

The rearrangement links TRBV7-9 to TRBJ2-1; D not certain. V shed 6 bases and J shed 8 bases, with 14 bases lying between them. From germline, CDR1 is SEHNR and CDR2 FQNEAQ (reference sequence). The CDR3 covers 13 residues. The DNA of the CDR3 is TGTGCCAGCAGTACCAAAATCCCCTATGAGCAGTTCTTC. Translated, it gives CASSTKIPYEQFF. Full variable domain (outside the CDR3, taken from reference TRBV7-9 and TRBJ2-1): DTGVSQNPRHKITKRGQNVTFRCDPISEHNRLYWYRQTLGQGPEFLTYFQNEAQLEKSRLLSDRFSAERPKGSFSTLEIQRTEQGDSAMYLCASSTKIPYEQFFGPGTRLTVL.

This clonotype was detected many times. V and J are TRBV12-3 or TRBV12-4 and TRBJ1-3; D call uncertain. V was clipped by 1 base and J by 2 bases, with 9 bases between them. This CDR3 has 15 residues. CDR3 amino acids: CASSLEVSTGNTIYF. The CDR3 DNA sequence: TGTGCCAGCAGTTTAGAGGTATCAACTGGAAACACCATATATTTT.

The gene calls are TRBV28 and TRBJ2-1; TRBD2 agrees at 10 bases. CDR3 size: 18 residues. CDR1 and CDR2 from the germline V gene are MDHEN and SYDVKM. J gave up 3 bases and V 6 bases, and 14 bases lay outside the gene matches. The CDR3 spells CASRSSQGLASDYNEQFF. The CDR3 nucleotides are TGTGCCAGCAGGTCTTCCCAGGGACTAGCGAGTGACTACAATGAGCAGTTCTTC.

In its sample, this clonotype was seen many times. V and J are TRBV20-1 and TRBJ2-1; no clear D gene. This CDR3 is built from 13 residues. Trimming cost V 5 bases and J 8 bases, with 16 bases left between them. Germline V gives CDR1 DFQATT, CDR2 SNEGSKA (reference sequence). In nucleotides, the CDR3 is TGCAGTGCTCCAGCAGTTCAGCCCCATGAGCAGTTCTTC. This sequence encodes CSAPAVQPHEQFF.

There are a few counts of this clonotype. The rearrangement uses TRBV28 and TRBJ2-7; a weak D match, TRBD2 (5 bases). Trimming took 1 base from V and 5 from J, leaving 6 bases between them. CDR3 length equals 12 residues. The V gene's germline CDR1 is MDHEN and CDR2 SYDVKM. CDR3 in amino acids: CASSLSGDEQYF. In DNA, the CDR3 is TGTGCCAGCAGTTTATCCGGGGACGAGCAGTACTTC.

This clonotype was seen many times. The V call is TRBV20-1, the J call TRBJ2-6; possibly TRBD1 for D (6 bases). The germline V gene encodes CDR1 DFQATT and CDR2 SNEGSKA (reference sequence). Trimming shortened V by 5 bases and J by 0 bases, and 20 bases separated the two germline ends. The CDR3 contains 18 residues. The CDR3 sequence: CSAAETGNSASGANVLTF. The CDR3 nucleotides read TGCAGTGCTGCAGAGACAGGAAACTCTGCCTCTGGGGCCAACGTCCTGACTTTC.

This clonotype came up a few times. The CDR3 DNA sequence: TGTGCCAGCAGCCACGGACAGCGCCCTGAAGCTTTCTTT. Encoded protein: CASSHGQRPEAFF. The chain combines TRBV7-9 with TRBJ1-1; TRBD1 is a possible D gene (6 bases). CDR1 SEHNR and CDR2 FQNEAQ come from the germline V gene (reference sequence). The CDR3 is 13 residues long. V shed 5 bases and J shed 6 bases, with 13 bases lying between them.

This clonotype was counted ten times or more. The genes are TRBV27 and TRBJ2-5; D unresolved. Germline CDR1 reads MNHEY; CDR2 reads SMNVEV (reference sequence). The CDR3 extends over 13 amino acids. The germline V and J ends were trimmed by 4 bases and 4 bases, with 10 bases remaining between them. As DNA, the CDR3 is TGTGCCAGCAGTTCGTACTCTGGAGAGACCCAGTACTTC. Protein sequence: CASSSYSGETQYF.

The chain combines TRBV20-1 with TRBJ2-1; D not certain. Per germline, CDR1 DFQATT and CDR2 SNEGSKA (reference sequence). The CDR3 loop spans 13 amino acids. Trimming shortened V by 1 base and J by 7 bases, and 11 bases separated the two germline ends. The CDR3 region is CSARVGGGNEQFF. CDR3 coding DNA: TGCAGTGCTAGAGTGGGCGGTGGTAATGAGCAGTTCTTC.

In its sample, this clonotype was seen many times. V and J are TRBV5-6 and TRBJ2-6; 10 bases are shared with TRBD1. Trimming removed 4 bases from V and 0 bases from J; junction bases left unmatched: 13. The CDR3 is made up of 20 amino acids. CDR1 is SGHDT, CDR2 YYEEEE, per germline. The CDR3 DNA is TGTGCCAGCAGCCGTGGGACAGGGGCCACCCCCAGCTCTGGGGCCAACGTCCTGACTTTC. Translated: CASSRGTGATPSSGANVLTF.

This clonotype was observed at least ten times. The V gene is TRBV7-2, the J gene TRBJ2-4; the D gene is possibly TRBD2 (6 bases). CDR1 and CDR2 (germline): SGHTA, FQGNSA. Trimming took 2 bases from V and 3 from J, leaving 14 bases between them. CDR3 length: 16 amino acids. The CDR3 here is CASSLPPWEVKNIQYF. The CDR3 DNA is TGTGCCAGCAGCTTACCCCCGTGGGAGGTCAAAAACATTCAGTACTTC.

The V call is TRBV28, the J call TRBJ2-1; 9 bases line up with TRBD1. The CDR3 runs 15 residues. CDR1 MDHEN and CDR2 SYDVKM come from the germline V gene. V was pared by 6 bases and J by 6 bases, with 9 bases of the junction left unmatched. The DNA of the CDR3 is TGTGCCAGCAGACCAGCCTTGACAGGGGGCAATGAGCAGTTCTTC. Translating it yields CASRPALTGGNEQFF. The full variable domain, in which reference TRBV28 and TRBJ2-1 provide the parts outside the CDR3, is DVKVTQSSRYLVKRTGEKVFLECVQDMDHENMFWYRQDPGLGLRLIYFSYDVKMKEKGDIPEGYSVSREKKERFSLILESASTNQTSMYLCASRPALTGGNEQFFGPGTRLTVL.

Remarks on this clonotype: This may come from a read error, since a much larger clone is one base off. This chain connects TRBV5-4 to TRBJ1-1; D is ambiguous. Trimming left V 4 bases short and J 11 bases short, with 15 bases between. Germline loops: CDR1 SGHNT, CDR2 YYREEE (reference sequence). The CDR3 length is 12 residues. The CDR3 sequence: CASSVLGNKAFF. In DNA, the CDR3 is TGTGCCAGCAGCGTGCTTGGAAATAAGGCTTTCTTT.

This clonotype is large within its sample. A much larger clone sits a single nucleotide away, making a read error possible. The chain links TRBV29-1 to TRBJ1-2; TRBD1 is a possible D gene (5 bases). Germline CDR1 and CDR2: SQVTM and ANQGSEA. V lost 2 bases and J 1 base, leaving 8 bases between the germline ends. This CDR3 region has 13 residues. The CDR3 sequence is CSVERGNNYGYTF. The CDR3 DNA reads as TGCAGCGTTGAACGGGGCAATAACTATGGCTACACCTTC.

This clonotype is deemed medium-sized. This chain uses TRBV5-5 with TRBJ1-2; no definite D call. Germline V gives CDR1 SGHKS, CDR2 YYEKEE (reference sequence). Trimming removed 0 bases from V and 2 bases from J, with 5 bases in between. The CDR3 length is 13 residues. In nucleotides, the CDR3 is TGTGCCAGCAGCTTGGACGTAAACTATGGCTACACCTTC. Translated, it gives CASSLDVNYGYTF.